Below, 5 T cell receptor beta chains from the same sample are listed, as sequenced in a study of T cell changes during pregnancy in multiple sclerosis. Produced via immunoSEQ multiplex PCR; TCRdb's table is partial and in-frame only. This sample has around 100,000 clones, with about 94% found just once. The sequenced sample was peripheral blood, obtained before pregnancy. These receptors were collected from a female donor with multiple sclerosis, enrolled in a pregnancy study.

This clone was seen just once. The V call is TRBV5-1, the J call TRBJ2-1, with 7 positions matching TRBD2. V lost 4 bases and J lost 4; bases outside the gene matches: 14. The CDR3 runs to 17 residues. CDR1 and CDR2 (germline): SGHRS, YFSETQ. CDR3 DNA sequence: TGCGCCAGCAGCCTTGGACCCGGGCTAGCGGTGTACAATGAGCAGTTCTTC. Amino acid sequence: CASSLGPGLAVYNEQFF.

This CDR3 reads CASSAFYRASTNEKLFF. CDR3 nucleotides: TGTGCCAGCAGTGCATTCTACAGGGCCTCAACTAATGAAAAACTGTTTTTT. The chain uses TRBV6-1 and TRBJ1-4, with D possibly matching TRBD1 (6 bases). The CDR3 loop spans 17 amino acids. V was pared by 4 bases and J by 0 bases, with 15 bases between. Per germline, CDR1 MNHNS and CDR2 SASEGT.

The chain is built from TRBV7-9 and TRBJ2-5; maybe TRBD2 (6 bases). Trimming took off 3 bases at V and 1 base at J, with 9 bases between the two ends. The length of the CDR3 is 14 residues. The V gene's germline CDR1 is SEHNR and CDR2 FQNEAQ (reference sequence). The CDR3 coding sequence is TGTGCCAGCAGCTTTAGCGGATTCCAAGAGACCCAGTACTTC. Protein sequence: CASSFSGFQETQYF.

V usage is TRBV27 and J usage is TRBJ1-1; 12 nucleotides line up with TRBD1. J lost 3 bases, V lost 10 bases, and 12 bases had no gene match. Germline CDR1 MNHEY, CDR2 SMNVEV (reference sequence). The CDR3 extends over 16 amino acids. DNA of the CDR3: TGTGCCACTGAAACCGGGACAGGGGGCGAGGACACTGAAGCTTTCTTT. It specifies CATETGTGGEDTEAFF.

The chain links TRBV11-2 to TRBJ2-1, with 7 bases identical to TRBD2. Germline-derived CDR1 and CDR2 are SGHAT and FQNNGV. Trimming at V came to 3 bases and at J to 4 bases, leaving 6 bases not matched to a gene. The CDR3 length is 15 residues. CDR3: CASSFYLGGYNEQFF. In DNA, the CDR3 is TGTGCCAGCAGCTTCTATCTGGGGGGGTACAATGAGCAGTTCTTC.